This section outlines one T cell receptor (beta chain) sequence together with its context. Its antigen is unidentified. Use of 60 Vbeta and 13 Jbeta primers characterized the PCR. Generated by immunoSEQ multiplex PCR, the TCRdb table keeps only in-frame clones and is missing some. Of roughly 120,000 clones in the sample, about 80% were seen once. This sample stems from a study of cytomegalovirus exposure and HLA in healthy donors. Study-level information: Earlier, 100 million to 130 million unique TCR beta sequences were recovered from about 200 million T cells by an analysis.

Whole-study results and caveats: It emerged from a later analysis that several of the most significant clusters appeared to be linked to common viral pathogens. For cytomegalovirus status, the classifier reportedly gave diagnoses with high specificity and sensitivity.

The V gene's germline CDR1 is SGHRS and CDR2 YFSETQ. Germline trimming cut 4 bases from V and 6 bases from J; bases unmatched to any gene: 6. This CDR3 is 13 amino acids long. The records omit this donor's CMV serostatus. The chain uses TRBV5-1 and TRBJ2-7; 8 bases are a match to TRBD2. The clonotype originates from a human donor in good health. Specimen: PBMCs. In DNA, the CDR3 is TGCGCCAGCAGCCTGGGACTAGAGGGCGAGCAGTACTTC. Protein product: CASSLGLEGEQYF.